This entry describes one T cell receptor beta chain. Repertoires were generated with immunoSEQ multiplex PCR, while TCRdb's copy carries only in-frame clones and drops some. Of around 100,000 clones in the sample, roughly 86% are singletons; the top ten hold approximately 7.4%. This CDR3 has 13 residues. V was trimmed by 7 bases and J by 2 bases, leaving 9 bases between them. This specimen belongs to a study of blood T cell repertoires in COVID-19. Across the study: Samples of COVID-19 (acute and convalescent) were obtained from the United States, Italy and Spain. Sources were T cells, B-cell-depleted T cells, or PBMCs; the material itself was cDNA or gDNA.

The sample comprised peripheral blood. The origin of this receptor is a human donor with acute or convalescent COVID-19. The donor label of this sample is uncertain. V and J are TRBV12-3 or TRBV12-4 and TRBJ2-1; D is possibly TRBD1 (5 bases). CDR3 loop: CASKWGPYNEQFF. The CDR3 coding sequence is TGTGCCAGCAAGTGGGGCCCCTACAATGAGCAGTTCTTC.